This T cell receptor (beta chain) stems from a study of T cell responses to AZD1222 COVID-19 vaccine. Data came from immunoSEQ multiplex PCR; TCRdb stores just in-frame clones and leaves some out. The data hold some 190,000 clones, with 92% observed a single time. V shed 4 bases, J shed 3 bases, and the junction held 5 bases outside the gene matches. The CDR3 length is 14 residues. Per the germline V gene, CDR1 is SGHRS and CDR2 is YFSETQ. In regard to this clone: Its antigen remains unknown.

Study results and limitations: Donors were mostly white British, more females; clonal diversity possibly underestimated. Vaccination with two AZD1222 doses was followed by a rise in Spike-specific TCR breadth and depth.

The genes are TRBV5-1 and TRBJ2-7; 9 positions match TRBD1. The sequenced sample was peripheral blood, obtained 28 days after the second AZD1222 dose. This clonotype originated in an adult who received the AZD1222 COVID-19 vaccine. CDR3 DNA sequence: TGCGCCAGCAGCGGAACAGGGGGCGACTACGAGCAGTACTTC. Protein: CASSGTGGDYEQYF.